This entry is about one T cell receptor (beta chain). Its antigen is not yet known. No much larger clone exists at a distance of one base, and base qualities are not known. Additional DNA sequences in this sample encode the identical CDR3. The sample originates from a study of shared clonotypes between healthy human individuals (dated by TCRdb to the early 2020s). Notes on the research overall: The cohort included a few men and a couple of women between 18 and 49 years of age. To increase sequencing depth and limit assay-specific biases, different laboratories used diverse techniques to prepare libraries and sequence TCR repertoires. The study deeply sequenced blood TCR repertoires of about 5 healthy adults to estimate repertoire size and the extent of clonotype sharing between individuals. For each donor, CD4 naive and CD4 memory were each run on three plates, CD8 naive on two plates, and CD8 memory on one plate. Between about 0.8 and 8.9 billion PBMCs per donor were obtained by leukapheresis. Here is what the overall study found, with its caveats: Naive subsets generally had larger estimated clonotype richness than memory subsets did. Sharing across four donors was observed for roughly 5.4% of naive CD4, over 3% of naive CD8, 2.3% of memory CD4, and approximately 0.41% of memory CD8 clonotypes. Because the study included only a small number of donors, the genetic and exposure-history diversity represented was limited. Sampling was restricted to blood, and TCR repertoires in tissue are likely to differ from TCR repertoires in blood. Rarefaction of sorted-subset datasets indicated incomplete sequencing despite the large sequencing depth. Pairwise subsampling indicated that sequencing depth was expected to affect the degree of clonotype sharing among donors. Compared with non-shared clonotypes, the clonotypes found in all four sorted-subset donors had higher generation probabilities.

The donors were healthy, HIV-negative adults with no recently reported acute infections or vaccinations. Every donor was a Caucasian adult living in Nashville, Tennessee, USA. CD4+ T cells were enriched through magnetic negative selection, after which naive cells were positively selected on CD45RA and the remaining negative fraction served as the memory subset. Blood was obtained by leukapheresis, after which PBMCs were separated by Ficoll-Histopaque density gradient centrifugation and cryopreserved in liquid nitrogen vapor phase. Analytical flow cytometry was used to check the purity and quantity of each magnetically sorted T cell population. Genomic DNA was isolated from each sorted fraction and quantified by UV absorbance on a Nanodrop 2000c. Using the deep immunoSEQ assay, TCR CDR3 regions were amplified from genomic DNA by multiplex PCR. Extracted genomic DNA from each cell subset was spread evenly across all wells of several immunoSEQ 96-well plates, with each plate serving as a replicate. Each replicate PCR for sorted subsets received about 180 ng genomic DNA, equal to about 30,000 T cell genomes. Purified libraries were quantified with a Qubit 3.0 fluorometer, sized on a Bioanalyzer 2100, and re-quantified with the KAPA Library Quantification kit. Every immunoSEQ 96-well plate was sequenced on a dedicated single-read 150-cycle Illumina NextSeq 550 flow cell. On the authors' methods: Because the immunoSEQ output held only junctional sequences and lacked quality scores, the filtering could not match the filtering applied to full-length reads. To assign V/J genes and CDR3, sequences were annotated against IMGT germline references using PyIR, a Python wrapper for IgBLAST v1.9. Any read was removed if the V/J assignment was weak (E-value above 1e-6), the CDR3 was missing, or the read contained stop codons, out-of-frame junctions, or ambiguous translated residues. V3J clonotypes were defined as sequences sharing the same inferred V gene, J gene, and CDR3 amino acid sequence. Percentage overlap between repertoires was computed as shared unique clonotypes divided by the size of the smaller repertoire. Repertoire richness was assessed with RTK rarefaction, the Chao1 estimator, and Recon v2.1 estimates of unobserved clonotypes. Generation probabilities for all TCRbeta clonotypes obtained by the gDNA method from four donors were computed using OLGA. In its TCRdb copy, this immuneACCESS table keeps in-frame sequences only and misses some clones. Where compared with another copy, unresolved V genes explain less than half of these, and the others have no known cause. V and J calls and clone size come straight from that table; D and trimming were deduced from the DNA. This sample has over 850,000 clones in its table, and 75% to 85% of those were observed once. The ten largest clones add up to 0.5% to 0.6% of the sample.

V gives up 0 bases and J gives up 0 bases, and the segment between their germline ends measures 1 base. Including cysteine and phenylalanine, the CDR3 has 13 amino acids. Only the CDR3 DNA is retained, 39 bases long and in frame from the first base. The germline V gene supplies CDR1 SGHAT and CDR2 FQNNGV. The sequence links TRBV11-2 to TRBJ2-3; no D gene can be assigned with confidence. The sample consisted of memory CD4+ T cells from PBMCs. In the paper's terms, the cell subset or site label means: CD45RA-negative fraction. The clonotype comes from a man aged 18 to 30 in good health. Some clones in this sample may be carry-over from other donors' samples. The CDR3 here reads CASSLDSTDTQYF. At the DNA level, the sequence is TGTGCCAGCAGCTTAGACAGCACAGATACGCAGTATTTT.